The entry below describes one T cell receptor beta chain. Its antigen is unknown. This record belongs to a study of T cells and Merkel cell carcinoma outcomes. Profiled with immunoSEQ multiplex PCR; TCRdb holds only in-frame clones, not every one. This sample yields about 19,000 clones, of which approximately 80% are seen a single time; approximately 2.8% belongs to the top ten. Findings and limits, study-wide: Repertoire plus T-cell density reportedly predicted Merkel cell carcinoma outcomes.

This TCR came from a human donor with Merkel cell carcinoma. The sample was tumor tissue from Merkel cell carcinoma.

The CDR3: CASSSGTGTGANVLTF. As DNA, the CDR3 is TGTGCCAGCAGCTCCGGGACAGGGACTGGGGCCAACGTCCTGACTTTC. V usage is TRBV7-9 and J usage is TRBJ2-6, with 9 nucleotides matching TRBD1. The CDR3 is 16 amino acids. CDR1 SEHNR and CDR2 FQNEAQ come from the germline V gene (reference sequence). V was clipped by 4 bases and J by 2 bases; unmatched bases: 3.